One T cell receptor beta chain is described in this entry. This clone was seen a few times. Its recognized antigen is unknown. Base qualities are not recorded, but no much larger clone differs from it by a single base. This entry comes from a study of blood T cell repertoires in COVID-19 (dated by TCRdb to 2020 to 2021). Study-level background: Collaborator samples came from the United States, Italy and Spain and covered acute and convalescent phases of COVID-19. The prospective study material was composed of cDNA or gDNA derived from T cells, B-cell-depleted T cells, or PBMCs. Subjects who had been exposed to COVID-19, were actively infected with it, or had recovered from it provided the deeply sampled blood TCRbeta repertoires that made up the dataset. A freely available public database, intended as a resource for researchers studying the immune response to SARS-CoV-2, is where the repertoires were released. Samples came from the ongoing ImmuneRACE study (first 160 participants) plus 1,254 subjects from 6 global collaborators. The sample metadata nearly always contained a de-identified subject ID, COVID-19 status, age in years and sex. Where HLA class I and class II types were available, the types were taken from metadata supplied by the sample provider, not from assay-based typing. Overall results and qualifications from the work: How much clinical and demographic metadata was included differed by source and by participant, and the metadata was provided uncurated.

V is reduced by 4 bases and J by 6 bases, leaving a spacing of 11 bases between them. The CDR3 spans 13 residues, from the cysteine through the phenylalanine. CDR3 DNA is the only sequence kept; it has 39 bases, read in frame from the first base. CDR1 SGHKS and CDR2 YYEKEE were looked up in the germline V gene (reference sequence). Whole blood was collected in K2EDTA tubes by collaborating institutions according to the institutions' own protocols. For TCRbeta analysis, collaborator samples were shipped as frozen whole blood, as isolated PBMCs, or as DNA extracted from either sample type. TCRbeta CDR3 regions were amplified from genomic DNA using the immunoSEQ Assay, a bias-controlled multiplex PCR. In the original analysis: Within the assay, amplification of reference gene primers was used to estimate how many nucleated cells each sample contained. To quantify the absolute abundance of each unique TCRbeta CDR3 rearrangement, sequence reads were collapsed and filtered. Productive Simpson clonality was computed per sample as the square root of Simpson's diversity index over productive rearrangements. Here the immuneACCESS table is served through TCRdb, limited to in-frame sequences with V and J called. Missing clones are a known gap in these copies; in checked studies unresolved V genes cover under half, and the rest lacks a known reason. V, J and clone size are taken as reported in that table, and D and trimming were inferred from the DNA itself. This sample gives 25,000 to 30,000 clones in total; approximately 86% of them show up just once. The top ten hold 10% to 15% of the sample.

Recombination connected TRBV5-5 to TRBJ1-5, with the D gene not confidently named. This receptor was taken from a human donor in a cohort sampled during active COVID-19. The donor label of this sample is uncertain. Sequenced: peripheral blood. The DNA sequence is given as TGTGCCAGCAGCCGTGCGGCCGCTCAGCCCCAGCATTTT. It is translated as CASSRAAAQPQHF.